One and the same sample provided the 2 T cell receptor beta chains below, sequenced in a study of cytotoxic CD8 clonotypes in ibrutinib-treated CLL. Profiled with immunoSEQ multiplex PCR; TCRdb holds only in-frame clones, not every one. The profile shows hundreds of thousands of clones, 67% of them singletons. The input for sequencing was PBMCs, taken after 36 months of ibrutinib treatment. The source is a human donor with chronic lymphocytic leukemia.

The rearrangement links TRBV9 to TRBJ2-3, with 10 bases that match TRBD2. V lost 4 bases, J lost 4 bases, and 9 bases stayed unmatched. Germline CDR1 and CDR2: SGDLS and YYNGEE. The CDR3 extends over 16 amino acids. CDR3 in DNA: TGTGCCAGCAGCTCCTCCCTAGCGGGAGAGGCAGATACGCAGTATTTT. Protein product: CASSSSLAGEADTQYF.

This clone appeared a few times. CDR3 amino acids: CASSPAGVGLRYEQYF. The CDR3 bases are TGTGCCAGCAGTCCGGCCGGAGTAGGGCTGCGGTACGAGCAGTACTTC. The chain couples TRBV9 to TRBJ2-7, with unresolved D. The germline V and J ends were trimmed by 5 bases and 4 bases, with 22 bases remaining between them. The CDR3 contains 16 residues. Germline V gives CDR1 SGDLS, CDR2 YYNGEE.